Presented here are 32 T cell receptor beta chains from one specimen sequenced in a study of glioma-infiltrating T cells. TCR alpha and beta CDR3 regions were amplified from RNA using iRepertoire nested multiplex PCR. TCRdb re-called the multiplex PCR reads through MiXCR, storing one row per CDR3 protein. The sample contains 400,000 or so distinct CDR3 sequences, approximately 42% of which appear only once. Sample: glioma tissue, nonneoplastic brain tissue, or PBMCs (not recorded which). The receptors shown here come from a human donor with low-grade glioma or glioblastoma, undergoing nonglioma brain surgery, or in good health (not recorded which).

This clonotype appeared many times. V gene TRBV6-4 combines with J gene TRBJ1-2; no reliable D call. Trimming stripped 1 base from V and 7 bases from J, with 7 bases between. CDR1 is MRHNA, CDR2 SNTAGT, per germline. This CDR3 is 12 amino acids long. CDR3 nucleotide sequence: TGTGCCAGCAGTGACTGGGGAGGTGGCTACACCTTC. Protein product: CASSDWGGGYTF.

In its sample, this clonotype was seen a few times. The chain joins TRBV6-6 to TRBJ1-2; 8 bases agree with TRBD1. This CDR3 spans 14 amino acids. Unmatched junction bases numbered 2, after V lost 2 bases and J lost 3 bases. Germline V gives CDR1 MNHNY, CDR2 SVGAGI (reference sequence). The CDR3 DNA reads as TGTGCCAGCAGTTACGGACAGGGAGACTATGGCTACACCTTC. Protein product: CASSYGQGDYGYTF.

The rearrangement uses TRBV12-3 or TRBV12-4 and TRBJ1-2; 7 bases map to TRBD1. The CDR3 has 13 residues. The junction had 4 bases not matched to a gene; V was cut back by 6 bases and J by 3 bases. The CDR3 bases are TGTGCCAGCAGGAAAACAGGGGACTATGGCTACACCTTC. It is translated as CASRKTGDYGYTF.

This clonotype turned up a few times. The chain has TRBV4-1 and TRBJ2-1, with D uncertain. This CDR3 comprises 13 residues. Trimming pared 2 bases from V and 7 bases from J, leaving 9 bases between. Germline CDR1 is MGHRA and CDR2 is YSYEKL. CDR3 sequence: CASSQIKWNEQFF. The CDR3 DNA follows: TGCGCCAGCAGCCAAATAAAGTGGAATGAGCAGTTCTTC.

The rearrangement uses TRBV27 and TRBJ1-2; 11 nucleotides line up with TRBD1. J lost 4 bases, V lost 3 bases, and 10 bases had no gene match. The CDR3 runs 17 residues. Germline loops: CDR1 MNHEY, CDR2 SMNVEV (reference sequence). The CDR3 DNA sequence: TGTGCCAGCAGTTTCCGGGGGACAGGGGGACAGACCTATGGCTACACCTTC. Encoded protein: CASSFRGTGGQTYGYTF.

The rearrangement uses TRBV29-1 and TRBJ2-7; D possibly corresponds to TRBD2 (6 bases). CDR3 length: 15 residues. Germline V gene sequence: CDR1 SQVTM, CDR2 ANQGSEA. V was shortened by 2 bases and J by 3 bases, with 17 bases between the two germline ends. CDR3 DNA: TGCAGCGTTGAAAGGGCCGATGAGGGAGGCTACGAGCAGTACTTC. Encoded protein: CSVERADEGGYEQYF.

This clonotype was counted a few times. V is TRBV4-2 and J is TRBJ2-1, with a tentative D call TRBD1 (6 bases). V shed 5 bases and J shed 8 bases, with 16 bases lying between them. The CDR3 loop spans 14 amino acids. Germline V gives CDR1 LGHNA, CDR2 YNFKEQ. The CDR3 sequence: CASSSQGLFDEQFF. The CDR3 bases are TGTGCCAGCAGCAGCCAGGGGCTTTTTGATGAGCAGTTCTTC.

This chain joins TRBV6-2 or TRBV6-3 and TRBJ2-3; a possible D gene is TRBD1 (6 bases). The CDR3 runs to 15 residues. The V end lost 6 bases, the J end lost 2 bases, and 15 bases lay between the germline ends. Per germline, CDR1 MNHEY and CDR2 SVGEGT. The CDR3 protein is CASSDRCVFTDTQYF. Written as DNA, the CDR3 is TGTGCCAGCAGCGACAGGTGCGTCTTCACAGATACGCAGTATTTT.

V gene TRBV29-1 combines with J gene TRBJ2-7, with TRBD1 identical over 8 bases. Germline V gene lookup returns CDR1 SQVTM and CDR2 ANQGSEA. The CDR3 loop spans 13 amino acids. Trimming removed 6 bases from V and 4 bases from J; junction bases left unmatched: 8. The CDR3 DNA reads as TGCAGCGTAGCAACGGACAGGGCATACGAGCAGTACTTC. This codes for CSVATDRAYEQYF.

The chain employs TRBV5-1 and TRBJ2-5, with D perhaps matching TRBD1 (5 bases). In germline, CDR1 is SGHRS, CDR2 YFSETQ. V was clipped by 4 bases and J by 1 base, with 11 bases between them. CDR3 size: 14 residues. The CDR3 loop is CASSTQTVQETQYF. The DNA of the CDR3 is TGCGCCAGCAGCACCCAGACAGTCCAAGAGACCCAGTACTTC. The full variable domain, in which reference TRBV5-1 and TRBJ2-5 provide the parts outside the CDR3, is KAGVTQTPRYLIKTRGQQVTLSCSPISGHRSVSWYQQTPGQGLQFLFEYFSETQRNKGNFPGRFSGRQFSNSRSEMNVSTLELGDSALYLCASSTQTVQETQYFGPGTRLLVL.

The rearrangement joins TRBV6-2 or TRBV6-3 to TRBJ2-2, with TRBD2 identical over 7 bases. The CDR3 extends over 16 amino acids. V shed 5 bases and J 4 bases; nucleotides not matched to a gene: 10. Germline CDR1 is MNHEY and CDR2 is SVGEGT. This CDR3 is CASSRPSRTSTGELFF. Written as DNA, the CDR3 is TGTGCCAGCAGTCGCCCTTCCCGGACTAGCACCGGGGAGCTGTTTTTT.

Regarding this clonotype: At one boundary the junction diverges from the germline segment, which might be a read error. The chain joins TRBV18 to TRBJ1-5; no definite D call. Germline assignment: CDR1 KGHSH and CDR2 LQKENI. CDR3 length equals 14 residues. The chain's CDR3 is CASPPRSGAEPQHF. CDR3 DNA sequence: TGTGCCAGCCCACCAAGGTCAGGCGCCGAGCCCCAGCATTTT.

Turning to this clonotype: A read error is possible here, since a much larger clone lies one base away. V gene TRBV28 combines with J gene TRBJ2-3; the D gene could be TRBD1 or TRBD2 (5 bases each). The CDR3 consists of 15 residues. CDR1 and CDR2 (germline): MDHEN, SYDVKM. The CDR3 DNA reads as TGTGCCAGCAGTGTAGGGACGGCTAGCACAGATGCGCAGTATTTT. Translating it yields CASSVGTASTDAQYF.

This clonotype has ten or more counts. The chain is built from TRBV28 and TRBJ2-5, with D uncertain. Germline V gives CDR1 MDHEN, CDR2 SYDVKM. With 3 bases removed from V and 6 bases from J, the gap between germline ends came to 5 bases. CDR3 size: 11 residues. The CDR3 loop reads CASSFGQTQYF. The CDR3 DNA follows: TGTGCCAGCAGTTTCGGACAGACCCAGTACTTC.

Worth noting for this clonotype: Given a much more abundant clone one base away, this may be a read error. The rearrangement uses TRBV6-5 and TRBJ1-5, with 12 bases that match TRBD1. CDR3 length: 17 amino acids. V lost 5 bases, J lost 0 bases, and 5 bases stayed unmatched. Germline CDR1 is MNHEY and CDR2 is SVGAGI. Written as DNA, the CDR3 is TGTGCCAGCAGTGGGGACAGGGGGCCGACTAGCAATCAGCCCCAGCATTTT. Protein product: CASSGDRGPTSNQPQHF.

The V and J genes are TRBV12-3 or TRBV12-4 and TRBJ2-1; D may correspond to TRBD1 or TRBD2 (6 bases each). The J call could be wrong; TRBJ2-5 is a better fit for the DNA end. The CDR3 consists of 14 residues. CDR3 DNA: TGTGCCAGCAGTTTAATGTCCGGGGGCGAGACCCAGTACTTC. Its translation is CASSLMSGGETQYF.

This clonotype was counted between two and nine times. The chain joins TRBV28 to TRBJ1-5; TRBD1 matches at 9 bases. V was clipped by 10 bases and J by 3 bases; unmatched bases: 7. This CDR3 has 14 amino acids. Germline assignment: CDR1 MDHEN and CDR2 SYDVKM. The CDR3 spells CATITGGLNQPQHF. Written as DNA, the CDR3 is TGTGCCACCATAACAGGGGGCCTCAATCAGCCCCAGCATTTT.

About this clonotype: The junction departs from germline at one end; a sequencing error may be responsible. The chain recombines TRBV4-1 with TRBJ2-7; tentatively, D is TRBD2 (6 bases). Germline-derived CDR1 and CDR2 are MGHRA and YSYEKL. This CDR3 is built from 16 residues. The CDR3 spells CASSQDAGLISYERYF. For the CDR3, the DNA is TGCGCCAGCAGCCAAGATGCTGGACTAATCTCCTACGAGCGGTACTTC.

CDR3 sequence reads: CASSLEGGSNYGYTF. In DNA form, the CDR3 reads TGTGCCAGCAGTTTAGAAGGGGGATCGAACTATGGCTACACCTTC. The rearrangement uses TRBV12-3 or TRBV12-4 and TRBJ1-2, with a possible D match to TRBD1 (6 bases). The V and J ends lost 1 base and 2 bases respectively, with 11 bases between them. CDR3 length equals 15 residues.

The chain carries TRBV28 and TRBJ2-1, with D hard to call. CDR1 and CDR2 from the germline V gene are MDHEN and SYDVKM. Deletions cut 7 bases from V and 3 bases from J, with 13 bases between. This CDR3 has 14 residues. The CDR3 protein is CASNRAGGYNEQFF. The CDR3 coding sequence is TGTGCCAGCAACCGGGCCGGTGGCTACAATGAGCAGTTCTTC.

Ten or more counts support this clonotype. The chain has TRBV20-1 and TRBJ2-1; 11 nucleotides agree with TRBD2. The CDR3 consists of 14 residues. Trimming removed 6 bases from V and 6 bases from J; junction bases left unmatched: 7. Germline CDR1 reads DFQATT; CDR2 reads SNEGSKA (reference sequence). CDR3 loop: CSASLAGGGNEQFF. The CDR3 DNA sequence: TGCAGTGCCAGTCTAGCGGGAGGTGGCAATGAGCAGTTCTTC.

The V call is TRBV7-6, the J call TRBJ2-3; 12 nucleotides line up with TRBD2. From germline, CDR1 is SGHVS and CDR2 FNYEAQ. This CDR3 contains 17 residues. The trim removed 1 base at V and 3 bases at J, leaving 5 bases unmatched. The CDR3 region has the DNA TGTGCCAGCAGCTTAGTAACTAGCGGGAGGTGGACAGATACGCAGTATTTT. Translating it yields CASSLVTSGRWTDTQYF.

CDR3 bases: TGTGCCAGCAGCCCAGGGTTCACCGGGGAGCTGTTTTTT. Its protein product is CASSPGFTGELFF. This chain connects TRBV11-3 to TRBJ2-2; weak D call: TRBD1 (5 bases). The CDR3 sequence is 13 residues long. V was clipped by 5 bases and J by 4 bases, with 8 bases between them. Germline V gives CDR1 SGHNT, CDR2 YENEEA.

This sequence joins TRBV7-6 and TRBJ1-1, with D tentatively TRBD1 (5 bases). CDR1 and CDR2 from the germline V gene are SGHVS and FNYEAQ. This CDR3 comprises 16 residues. V dropped 2 bases and J dropped 14 bases, with 27 bases sitting between them. CDR3 DNA: TGTGCCAGCAGCTTAAGATGGGGCGGGAGTTATAATGAGCAGTTCTTT. It specifies CASSLRWGGSYNEQFF. Complete variable domain (other parts from reference TRBV7-6 and TRBJ1-1): GAGVSQSPRYKVTKRGQDVALRCDPISGHVSLYWYRQALGQGPEFLTYFNYEAQQDKSGLPNDRFSAERPEGSISTLTIQRTEQRDSAMYRCASSLRWGGSYNEQFFGQGTRLTVV.

This chain uses TRBV5-1 with TRBJ1-4, with D tentatively TRBD1 (6 bases). This CDR3 is built from 17 residues. Deletions cut 0 bases from V and 8 bases from J, with 20 bases between. Germline loops: CDR1 SGHRS, CDR2 YFSETQ. CDR3 sequence: CASSLVQGNRIGEKLFF. CDR3 coding DNA: TGCGCCAGCAGCTTGGTGCAGGGGAATCGTATAGGGGAAAAACTGTTTTTT.

The chain links TRBV6-1 to TRBJ2-3, with D perhaps matching TRBD1 or TRBD2 (6 bases each). CDR1 MNHNS and CDR2 SASEGT come from the germline V gene. This CDR3 is built from 12 residues. The V end lost 10 bases, the J end lost 2 bases, and 10 bases lay between the germline ends. The CDR3 sequence: CAMRGDTDTQYF. CDR3 coding DNA: TGTGCCATGAGGGGGGACACAGATACGCAGTATTTT.

This sequence joins TRBV4-1 and TRBJ2-5; maybe TRBD2 (5 bases). Per the germline V gene, CDR1 is MGHRA and CDR2 is YSYEKL. Trimming removed 0 bases from V and 1 base from J, with 15 bases in between. CDR3 length: 17 amino acids. The CDR3 DNA follows: TGCGCCAGCAGCCAAGAGGGATCGGCTAGCAGCCAAGAGACCCAGTACTTC. Translated: CASSQEGSASSQETQYF.

Regarding this clonotype: A much larger clone lies one base from this, so it may be a read error. The genes are TRBV20-1 and TRBJ2-7; D may be TRBD2 (6 bases). The CDR3 covers 15 residues. Trimming removed 3 bases at V and 3 bases at J, with 18 bases between. Germline CDR1 and CDR2: DFQATT and SNEGSKA (reference sequence). The CDR3 loop reads CSASPPGVHIYEQYF. CDR3 coding DNA: TGCAGTGCTAGCCCCCCGGGGGTACACATCTACGAGCAGTACTTC.

This clonotype was recorded a few times. The gene calls are TRBV7-2 and TRBJ2-7; TRBD1 matches at 7 bases. CDR1 and CDR2 (germline): SGHTA, FQGNSA. This CDR3 is 15 amino acids long. Germline trimming cut 0 bases from V and 3 bases from J; bases unmatched to any gene: 5. The CDR3 region is CASSLALGTDYEQYF. CDR3 in DNA: TGTGCCAGCAGCTTAGCGCTGGGGACAGACTACGAGCAGTACTTC.

About this clonotype: One junction end disagrees with the germline gene, perhaps due to a read error. This sequence joins TRBV6-2 or TRBV6-3 and TRBJ2-7; a weak D match, TRBD2 (5 bases). This CDR3 comprises 13 residues. Germline assignment: CDR1 MNHEY and CDR2 SVGEGT. For the CDR3, the DNA is TGTGCCATCCTGCCGTGGGAGAGTTACGAGCAGTACTTT. This sequence encodes CAILPWESYEQYF.

This clonotype was observed a single time. Possible read error: a much larger clone is one base away. V is TRBV20-1 and J is TRBJ2-1; tentatively, D is TRBD1 (6 bases). With 3 bases removed from V and 3 bases from J, the gap between germline ends came to 15 bases. Germline CDR1 DFQATT, CDR2 SNEGSKA (reference sequence). This CDR3 is 15 amino acids long. The CDR3 nucleotides are TGCAGTGCTAGTGATTTGGGGACAAGCTACAATGAGCAGTTCTTC. It specifies CSASDLGTSYNEQFF.

Concerning this clonotype itself: The junction departs from germline at one end; a sequencing error may be responsible. J is TRBJ2-3 and V is TRBV20-1; tentatively, D is TRBD1 or TRBD2 (5 bases each). Germline V gives CDR1 DFQATT, CDR2 SNEGSKA (reference sequence). The CDR3 length is 14 residues. The DNA for the CDR3 is TGCAGTGCCAGCGGCGGCTGGGGCACAGATGCGCAGTACTTT. It translates to CSASGGWGTDAQYF.